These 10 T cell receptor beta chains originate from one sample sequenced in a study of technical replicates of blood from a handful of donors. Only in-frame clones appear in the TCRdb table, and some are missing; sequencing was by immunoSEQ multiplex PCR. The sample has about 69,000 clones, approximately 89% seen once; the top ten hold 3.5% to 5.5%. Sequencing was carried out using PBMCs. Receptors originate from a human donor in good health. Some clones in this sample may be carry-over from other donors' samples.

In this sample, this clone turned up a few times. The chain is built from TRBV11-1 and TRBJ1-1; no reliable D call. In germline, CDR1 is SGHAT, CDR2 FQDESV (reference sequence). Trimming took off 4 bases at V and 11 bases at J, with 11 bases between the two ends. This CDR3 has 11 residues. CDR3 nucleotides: TGTGCCAGCAGCTCGGGTAGATCGGCTTTCTTT. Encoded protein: CASSSGRSAFF.

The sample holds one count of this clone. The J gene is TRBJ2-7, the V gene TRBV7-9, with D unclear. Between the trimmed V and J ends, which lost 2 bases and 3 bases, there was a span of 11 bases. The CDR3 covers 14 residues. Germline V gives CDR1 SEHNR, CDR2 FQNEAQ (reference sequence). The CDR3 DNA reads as TGTGCCAGCAGCTTACAGGCAGGAAACTACGAGCAGTACTTC. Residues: CASSLQAGNYEQYF.

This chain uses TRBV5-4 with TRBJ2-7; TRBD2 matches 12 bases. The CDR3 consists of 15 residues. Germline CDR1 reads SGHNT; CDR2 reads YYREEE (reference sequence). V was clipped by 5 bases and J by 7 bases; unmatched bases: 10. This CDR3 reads CASSPASGGAGEQYF. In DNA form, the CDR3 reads TGTGCCAGCAGTCCCGCTAGCGGGGGGGCGGGGGAGCAGTACTTC.

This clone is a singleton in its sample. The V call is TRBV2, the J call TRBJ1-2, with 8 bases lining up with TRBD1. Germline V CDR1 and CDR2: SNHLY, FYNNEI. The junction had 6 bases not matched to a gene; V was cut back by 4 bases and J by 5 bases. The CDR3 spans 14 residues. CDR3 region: CASSVRTGLYGYTF. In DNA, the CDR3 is TGTGCCAGCAGTGTGCGGACAGGGCTTTATGGCTACACCTTC. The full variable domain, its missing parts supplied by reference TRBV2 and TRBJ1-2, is EPEVTQTPSHQVTQMGQEVILRCVPISNHLYFYWYRQILGQKVEFLVSFYNNEISEKSEIFDDQFSVERPDGSNFTLKIRSTKLEDSAMYFCASSVRTGLYGYTFGSGTRLTVV.

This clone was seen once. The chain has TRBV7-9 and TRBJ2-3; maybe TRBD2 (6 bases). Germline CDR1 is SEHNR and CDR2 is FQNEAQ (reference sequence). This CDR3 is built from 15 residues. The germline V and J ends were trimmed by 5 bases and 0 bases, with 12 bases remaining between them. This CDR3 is CASSTERVSTDTQYF. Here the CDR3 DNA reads TGTGCCAGCAGCACCGAGCGGGTTAGCACAGATACGCAGTATTTT.

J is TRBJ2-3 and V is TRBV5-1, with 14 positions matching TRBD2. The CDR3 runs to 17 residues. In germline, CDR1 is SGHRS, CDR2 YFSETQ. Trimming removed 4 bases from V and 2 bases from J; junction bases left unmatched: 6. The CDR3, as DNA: TGCGCCAGCAGCCTAGGACTAGCGGGGGGATTCACAGATACGCAGTATTTT. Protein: CASSLGLAGGFTDTQYF.

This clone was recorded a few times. DNA for the CDR3: TGTGCCAGCAGCGCCCCCGGGACAGGGCCCGGGGAGCTGTTTTTT. Translating it yields CASSAPGTGPGELFF. This chain joins TRBV11-3 and TRBJ2-2; 9 bases align to TRBD1. The CDR3 runs 15 residues. The junction had 7 bases not matched to a gene; V was cut back by 5 bases and J by 6 bases. The germline V gene has CDR1 SGHNT and CDR2 YENEEA. The full variable domain, in which reference TRBV11-3 and TRBJ2-2 provide the parts outside the CDR3, is EAGVVQSPRYKIIEKKQPVAFWCNPISGHNTLYWYLQNLGQGPELLIRYENEEAVDDSQLPKDRFSAERLKGVDSTLKIQPAELGDSAVYLCASSAPGTGPGELFFGEGSRLTVL.

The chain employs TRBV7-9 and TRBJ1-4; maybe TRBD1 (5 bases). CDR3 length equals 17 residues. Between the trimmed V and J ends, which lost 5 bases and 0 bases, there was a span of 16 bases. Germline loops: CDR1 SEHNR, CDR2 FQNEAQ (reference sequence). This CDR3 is CASSLYRPFATNEKLFF. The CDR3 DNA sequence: TGTGCCAGCAGCCTTTACAGGCCTTTTGCAACTAATGAAAAACTGTTTTTT.

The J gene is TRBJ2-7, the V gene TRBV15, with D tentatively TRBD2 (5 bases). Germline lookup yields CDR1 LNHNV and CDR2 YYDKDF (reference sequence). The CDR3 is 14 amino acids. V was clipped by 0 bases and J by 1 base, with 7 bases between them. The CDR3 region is CATSRDRGSYEQYF. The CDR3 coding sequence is TGTGCCACCAGCAGAGATAGAGGGTCCTACGAGCAGTACTTC. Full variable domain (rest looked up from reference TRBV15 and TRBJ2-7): DAMVIQNPRYQVTQFGKPVTLSCSQTLNHNVMYWYQQKSSQAPKLLFHYYDKDFNNEADTPDNFQSRRPNTSFCFLDIRSPGLGDTAMYLCATSRDRGSYEQYFGPGTRLTVT.

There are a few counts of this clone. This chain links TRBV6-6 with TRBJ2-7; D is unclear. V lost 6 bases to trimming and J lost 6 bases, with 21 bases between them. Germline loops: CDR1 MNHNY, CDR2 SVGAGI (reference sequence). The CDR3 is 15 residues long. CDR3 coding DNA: TGTGCCAGCAGGACTTCCGGATTTTTAGTACTCGAGCAGTACTTC. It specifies CASRTSGFLVLEQYF.